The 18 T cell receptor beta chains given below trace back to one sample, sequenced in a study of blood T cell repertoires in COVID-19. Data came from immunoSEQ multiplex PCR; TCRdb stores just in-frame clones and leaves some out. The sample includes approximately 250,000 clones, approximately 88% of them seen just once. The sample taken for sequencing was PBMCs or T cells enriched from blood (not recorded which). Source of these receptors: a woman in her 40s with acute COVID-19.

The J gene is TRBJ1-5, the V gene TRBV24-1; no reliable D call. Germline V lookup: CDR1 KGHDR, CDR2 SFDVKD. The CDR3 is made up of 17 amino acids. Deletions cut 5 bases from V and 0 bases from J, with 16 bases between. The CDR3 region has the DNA TGTGCCACCAGTGTATCCGTAATTTTTTATAGCAATCAGCCCCAGCATTTT. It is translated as CATSVSVIFYSNQPQHF.

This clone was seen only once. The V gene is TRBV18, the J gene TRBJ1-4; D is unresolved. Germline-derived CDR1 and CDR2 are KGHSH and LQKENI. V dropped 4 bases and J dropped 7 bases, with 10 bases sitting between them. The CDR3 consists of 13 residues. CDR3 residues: CASSQGAGEKLFF. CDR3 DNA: TGTGCCAGCTCACAGGGCGCGGGTGAAAAACTGTTTTTT.

CDR3 region: CASSPSRNQPQHF. CDR3 nucleotide sequence: TGTGCCAGCAGCCCTTCCAGGAATCAGCCCCAGCATTTT. This chain connects TRBV7-2 to TRBJ1-5; no definite D call. Germline lookup yields CDR1 SGHTA and CDR2 FQGNSA. The CDR3 is 13 residues long. V lost 5 bases to trimming and J lost 4 bases, with 9 bases between them.

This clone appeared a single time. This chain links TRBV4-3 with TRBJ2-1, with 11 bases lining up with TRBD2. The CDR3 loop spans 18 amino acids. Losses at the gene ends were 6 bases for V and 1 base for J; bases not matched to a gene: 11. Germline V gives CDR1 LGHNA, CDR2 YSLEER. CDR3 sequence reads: CASSILTSGMISYNEQFF. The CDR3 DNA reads TGCGCCAGCAGTATTTTGACTAGCGGGATGATTTCCTACAATGAGCAGTTCTTC.

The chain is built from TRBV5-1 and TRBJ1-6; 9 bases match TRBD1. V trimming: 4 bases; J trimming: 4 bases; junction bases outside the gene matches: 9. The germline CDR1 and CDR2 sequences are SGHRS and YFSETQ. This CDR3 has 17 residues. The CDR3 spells CASSEKTGGGYNSPLHF. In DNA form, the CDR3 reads TGCGCCAGCAGCGAAAAGACAGGGGGGGGATATAATTCACCCCTCCACTTT.

The CDR3 DNA sequence: TGTGCCAGCTCACCGATGGAACAGGGGAACACCGGGGAGCTGTTTTTT. This sequence encodes CASSPMEQGNTGELFF. J is TRBJ2-2 and V is TRBV18; TRBD1 is a possible D gene (6 bases). Looked up from germline, CDR1 is KGHSH and CDR2 is LQKENI. Trimming took 3 bases from V and 1 from J, leaving 12 bases between them. This CDR3 has 16 amino acids.

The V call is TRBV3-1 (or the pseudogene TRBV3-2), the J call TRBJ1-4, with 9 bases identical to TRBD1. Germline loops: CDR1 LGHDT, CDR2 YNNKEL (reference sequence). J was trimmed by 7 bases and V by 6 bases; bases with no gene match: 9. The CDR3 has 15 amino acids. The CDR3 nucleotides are TGTGCCAGCAGTAACCTACCGGGACAGGGTGAAAAACTGTTTTTT. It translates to CASSNLPGQGEKLFF.

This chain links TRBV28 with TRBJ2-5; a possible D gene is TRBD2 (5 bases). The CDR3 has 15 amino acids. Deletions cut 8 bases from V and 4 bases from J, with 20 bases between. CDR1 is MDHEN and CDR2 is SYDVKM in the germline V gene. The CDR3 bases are TGTGCCAGCGGGCCCCGGGGTACCCGGCGAGAGACCCAGTACTTC. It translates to CASGPRGTRRETQYF.

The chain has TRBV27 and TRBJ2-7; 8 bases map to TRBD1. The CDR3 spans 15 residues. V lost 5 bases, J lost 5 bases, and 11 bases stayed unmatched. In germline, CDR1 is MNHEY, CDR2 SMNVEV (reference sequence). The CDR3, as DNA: TGTGCCAGCAGTACCCAAACGGACAGGGTCCACGAGCAGTACTTC. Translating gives CASSTQTDRVHEQYF.

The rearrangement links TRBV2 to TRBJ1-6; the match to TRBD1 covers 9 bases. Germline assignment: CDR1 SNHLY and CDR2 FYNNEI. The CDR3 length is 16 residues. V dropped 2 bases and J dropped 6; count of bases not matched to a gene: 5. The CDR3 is CASSEFSTGGNSPLHF. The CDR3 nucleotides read TGTGCCAGCAGTGAATTCTCGACAGGGGGTAATTCACCCCTCCACTTT. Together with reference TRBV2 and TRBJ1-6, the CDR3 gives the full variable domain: EPEVTQTPSHQVTQMGQEVILRCVPISNHLYFYWYRQILGQKVEFLVSFYNNEISEKSEIFDDQFSVERPDGSNFTLKIRSTKLEDSAMYFCASSEFSTGGNSPLHFGNGTRLTVT.

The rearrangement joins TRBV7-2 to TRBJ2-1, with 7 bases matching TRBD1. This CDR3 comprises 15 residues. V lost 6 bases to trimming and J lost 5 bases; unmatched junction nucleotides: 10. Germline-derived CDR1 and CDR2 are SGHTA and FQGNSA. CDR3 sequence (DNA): TGTGCCAGCAGTACCCCCCCGGGACAGAACAATGAGCAGTTCTTC. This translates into CASSTPPGQNNEQFF.

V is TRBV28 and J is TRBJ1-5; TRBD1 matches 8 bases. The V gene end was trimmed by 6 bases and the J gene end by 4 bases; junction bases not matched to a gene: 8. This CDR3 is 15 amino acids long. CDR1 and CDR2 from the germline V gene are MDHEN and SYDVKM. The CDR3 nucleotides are TGTGCCAGCAGGCAGAGGACAGGGCATAATCAGCCCCAGCATTTT. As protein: CASRQRTGHNQPQHF.

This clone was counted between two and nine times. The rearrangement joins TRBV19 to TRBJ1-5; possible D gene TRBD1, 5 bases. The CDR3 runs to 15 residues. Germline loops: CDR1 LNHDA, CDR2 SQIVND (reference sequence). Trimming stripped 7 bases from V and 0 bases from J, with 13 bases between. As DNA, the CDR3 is TGTGCCAGTAAAGGGGCAACCGGTAGCAATCAGCCCCAGCATTTT. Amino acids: CASKGATGSNQPQHF.

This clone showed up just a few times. The DNA of the CDR3 is TGTGCCAGCAGGGGACAGGGTATAGGTAATGAAAAACTGTTTTTT. It codes for CASRGQGIGNEKLFF. V and J are TRBV28 and TRBJ1-4, with 9 nucleotides matching TRBD1. Per the germline V gene, CDR1 is MDHEN and CDR2 is SYDVKM. J was trimmed by 4 bases and V by 6 bases; bases with no gene match: 6. This CDR3 is 15 amino acids long.

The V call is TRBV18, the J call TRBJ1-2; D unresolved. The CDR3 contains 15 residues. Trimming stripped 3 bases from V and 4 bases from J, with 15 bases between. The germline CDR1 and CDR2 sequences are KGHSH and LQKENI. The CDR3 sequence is CASSPGEVRGYGYTF. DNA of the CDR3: TGTGCCAGCTCACCCGGTGAGGTGCGGGGCTATGGCTACACCTTC.

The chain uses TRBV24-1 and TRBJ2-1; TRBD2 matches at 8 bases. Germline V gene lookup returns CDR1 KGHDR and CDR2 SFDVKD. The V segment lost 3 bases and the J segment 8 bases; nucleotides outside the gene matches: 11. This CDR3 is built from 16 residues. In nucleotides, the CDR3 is TGTGCCACCAGTGATGGGACTAGGCGGCTAGTCGATGAGCAGTTCTTC. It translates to CATSDGTRRLVDEQFF.

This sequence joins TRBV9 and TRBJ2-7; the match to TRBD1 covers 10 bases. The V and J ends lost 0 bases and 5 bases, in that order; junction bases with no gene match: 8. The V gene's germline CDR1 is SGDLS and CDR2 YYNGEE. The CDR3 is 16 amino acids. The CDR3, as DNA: TGTGCCAGCAGCGTAGTTGGGACAGGGGCCATGAACGAGCAGTACTTC. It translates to CASSVVGTGAMNEQYF.

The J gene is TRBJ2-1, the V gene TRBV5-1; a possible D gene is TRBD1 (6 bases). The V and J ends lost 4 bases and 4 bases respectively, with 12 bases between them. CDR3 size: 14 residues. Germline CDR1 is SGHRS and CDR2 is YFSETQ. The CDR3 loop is CASSGGTGYNEQFF. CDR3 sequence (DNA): TGCGCCAGCAGCGGAGGTACAGGGTACAATGAGCAGTTCTTC.